Listed below are T cell receptor beta chains from one sample, sequenced in a study of blood T cell repertoires in COVID-19. Profiled with immunoSEQ multiplex PCR; TCRdb holds only in-frame clones, not every one. Of about 250,000 clones listed, about 87% were seen once; the top ten hold 3%. The material sequenced was PBMCs or T cells enriched from blood (not recorded which). The receptors shown here come from a woman between 45 and 60 years old who had recovered from COVID-19. CDR3s include the opening cysteine and the closing phenylalanine or tryptophan. Fields, in order: J gene, D gene, V gene, clone size, CDR3 DNA, CDR3 protein. A D gene is named only where the DNA matches it firmly. Clone size is not always given. Where it is, it says once, few, many or a class for expanded clones.

j_call: TRBJ2-1
d_call: TRBD2
v_call: TRBV7-2
clone_size: -
cdr3_nt: TGTGCCAGCAGCTTTCCTCCGGGACTAGCGTTGAATGAGCAGTTCTTC
cdr3_aa: CASSFPPGLALNEQFF

j_call: TRBJ2-1
d_call: -
v_call: TRBV9
clone_size: few
cdr3_nt: TGTGCCAGCAGCGTAGCCCCCGACATCTACAATGAGCAGTTCTTC
cdr3_aa: CASSVAPDIYNEQFF

j_call: TRBJ2-4
d_call: TRBD1
v_call: TRBV9
clone_size: -
cdr3_nt: TGTGCCAGCAGCGTAGATCCGAGACAGGGAAGGAACATTCAGTACTTC
cdr3_aa: CASSVDPRQGRNIQYF

j_call: TRBJ2-7
d_call: TRBD2
v_call: TRBV7-8
clone_size: -
cdr3_nt: TGTGGCACAGGGACTAGCGTCTACGAGCAGTACTTC
cdr3_aa: CGTGTSVYEQYF

j_call: TRBJ2-1
d_call: TRBD2
v_call: TRBV4-3
clone_size: -
cdr3_nt: TGCGCCAGCAGCCCACAGCGGGAGGGCCGGCATGAGCAGTTCTTC
cdr3_aa: CASSPQREGRHEQFF

j_call: TRBJ1-1
d_call: -
v_call: TRBV29-1
clone_size: -
cdr3_nt: TGCAGCGTTGAAGGGCTTATGAACACTGAAGCTTTCTTT
cdr3_aa: CSVEGLMNTEAFF

j_call: TRBJ1-5
d_call: -
v_call: TRBV6-1
clone_size: -
cdr3_nt: TGTGCCAGCAGTGAAAGCGGCGGCCGGAGTAGCAATCAGCCCCAGCATTTT
cdr3_aa: CASSESGGRSSNQPQHF

j_call: TRBJ2-1
d_call: TRBD2
v_call: TRBV7-2
clone_size: -
cdr3_nt: TGTGCCAGCAGCTTAGAAGGAGTAGCGGGAGTAAGAGAGCAGTTCTTC
cdr3_aa: CASSLEGVAGVREQFF

j_call: TRBJ2-6
d_call: -
v_call: TRBV4-3
clone_size: -
cdr3_nt: TGCGCCAGCAGCCAAGATTGGGGCTACTCTGGGGCCAACGTCCTGACTTTC
cdr3_aa: CASSQDWGYSGANVLTF

j_call: TRBJ2-7
d_call: TRBD1
v_call: TRBV11-2
clone_size: -
cdr3_nt: TGTGCCAGCAGAGGGCAGGGGGCCTACGAGCAGTACTTC
cdr3_aa: CASRGQGAYEQYF